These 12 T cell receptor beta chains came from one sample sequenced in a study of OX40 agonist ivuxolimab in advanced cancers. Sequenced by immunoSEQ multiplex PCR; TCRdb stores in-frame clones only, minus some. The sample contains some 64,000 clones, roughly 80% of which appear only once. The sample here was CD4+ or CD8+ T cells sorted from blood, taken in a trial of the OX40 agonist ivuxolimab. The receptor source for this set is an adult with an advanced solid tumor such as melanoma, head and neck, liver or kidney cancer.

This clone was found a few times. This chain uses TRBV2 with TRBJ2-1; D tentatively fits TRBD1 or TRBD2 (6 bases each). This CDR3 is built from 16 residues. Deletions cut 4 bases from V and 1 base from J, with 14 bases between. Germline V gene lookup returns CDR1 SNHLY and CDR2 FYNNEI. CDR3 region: CASSGVGGLSYNEQFF. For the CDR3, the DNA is TGTGCCAGCAGTGGGGTGGGGGGCCTTTCCTACAATGAGCAGTTCTTC. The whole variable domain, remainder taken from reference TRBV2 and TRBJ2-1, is EPEVTQTPSHQVTQMGQEVILRCVPISNHLYFYWYRQILGQKVEFLVSFYNNEISEKSEIFDDQFSVERPDGSNFTLKIRSTKLEDSAMYFCASSGVGGLSYNEQFFGPGTRLTVL.

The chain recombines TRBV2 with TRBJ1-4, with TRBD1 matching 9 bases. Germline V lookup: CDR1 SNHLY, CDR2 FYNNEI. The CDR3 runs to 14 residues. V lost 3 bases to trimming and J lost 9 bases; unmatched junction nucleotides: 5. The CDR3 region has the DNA TGTGCCAGCAGTGAGGACAGGGGAAGAAAAAAACTGTTTTTT. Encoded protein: CASSEDRGRKKLFF.

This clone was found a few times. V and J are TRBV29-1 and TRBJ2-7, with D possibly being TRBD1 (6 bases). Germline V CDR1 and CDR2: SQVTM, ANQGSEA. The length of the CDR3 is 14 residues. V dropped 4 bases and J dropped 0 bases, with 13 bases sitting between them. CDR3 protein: CSVAQGPGSYEQYF. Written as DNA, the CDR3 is TGCAGCGTTGCCCAGGGGCCAGGCTCCTACGAGCAGTACTTC.

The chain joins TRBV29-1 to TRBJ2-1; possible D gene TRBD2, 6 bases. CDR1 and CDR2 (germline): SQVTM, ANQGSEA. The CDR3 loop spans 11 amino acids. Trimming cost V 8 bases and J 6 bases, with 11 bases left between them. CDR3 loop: CSPGTFNEQFF. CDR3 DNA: TGCAGCCCCGGGACTTTCAATGAGCAGTTCTTC.

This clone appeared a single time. This CDR3 is CASSVGGGFNEKLFF. The DNA of the CDR3 is TGTGCCAGCAGCGTAGGAGGGGGGTTTAATGAAAAACTGTTTTTT. V usage is TRBV9 and J usage is TRBJ1-4; perhaps TRBD1 as D (6 bases). CDR3 length equals 15 residues. Germline V lookup: CDR1 SGDLS, CDR2 YYNGEE. V gave up 0 bases and J gave up 4 bases, with 10 bases separating them.

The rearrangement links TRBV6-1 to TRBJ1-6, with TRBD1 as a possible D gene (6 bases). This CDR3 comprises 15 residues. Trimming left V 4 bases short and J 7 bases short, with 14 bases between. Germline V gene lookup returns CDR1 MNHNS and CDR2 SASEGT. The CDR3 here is CASSALPGTNSPLHF. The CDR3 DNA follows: TGTGCCAGCAGTGCCCTTCCGGGGACAAATTCACCCCTCCACTTT.

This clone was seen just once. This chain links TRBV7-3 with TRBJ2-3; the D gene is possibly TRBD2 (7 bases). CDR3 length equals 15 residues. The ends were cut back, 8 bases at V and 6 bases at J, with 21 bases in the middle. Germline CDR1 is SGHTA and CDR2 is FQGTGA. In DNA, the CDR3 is TGTGCCAGCTCGGCCGGGGGGCCCCCCTTTGATACGCAGTATTTT. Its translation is CASSAGGPPFDTQYF.

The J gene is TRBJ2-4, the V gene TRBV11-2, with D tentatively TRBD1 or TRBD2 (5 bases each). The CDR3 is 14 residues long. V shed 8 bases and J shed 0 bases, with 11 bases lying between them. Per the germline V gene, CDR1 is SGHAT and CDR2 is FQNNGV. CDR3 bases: TGTGCCAGCGAAAGGGACCTAGCCAAAAACATTCAGTACTTC. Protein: CASERDLAKNIQYF.

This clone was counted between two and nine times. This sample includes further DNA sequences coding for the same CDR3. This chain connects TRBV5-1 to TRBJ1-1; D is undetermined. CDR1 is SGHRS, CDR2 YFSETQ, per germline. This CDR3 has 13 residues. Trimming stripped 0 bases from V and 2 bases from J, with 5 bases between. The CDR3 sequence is CASSLEVNTEAFF. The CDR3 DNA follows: TGCGCCAGCAGCTTGGAGGTTAACACTGAAGCTTTCTTT.

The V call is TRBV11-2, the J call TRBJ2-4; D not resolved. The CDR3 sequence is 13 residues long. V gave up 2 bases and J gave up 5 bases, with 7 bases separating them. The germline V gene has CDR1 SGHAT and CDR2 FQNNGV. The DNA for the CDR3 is TGTGCCAGCAGCTTACGCCTGCAAAACATTCAGTACTTC. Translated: CASSLRLQNIQYF.

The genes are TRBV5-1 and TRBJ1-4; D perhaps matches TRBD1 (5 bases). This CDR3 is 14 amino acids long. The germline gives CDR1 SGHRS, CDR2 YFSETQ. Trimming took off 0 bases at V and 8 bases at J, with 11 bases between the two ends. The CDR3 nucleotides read TGCGCCAGCAGCTTGGGGGGGACCGTCGAAAAACTGTTTTTT. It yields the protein CASSLGGTVEKLFF.

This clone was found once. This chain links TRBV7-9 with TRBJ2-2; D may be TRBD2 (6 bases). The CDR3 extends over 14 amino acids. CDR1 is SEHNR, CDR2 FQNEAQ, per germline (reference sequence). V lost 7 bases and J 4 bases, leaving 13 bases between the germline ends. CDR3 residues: CASISGAITGELFF. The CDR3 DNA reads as TGTGCCAGCATCTCGGGAGCGATCACCGGGGAGCTGTTTTTT.